This T cell receptor (beta chain) was captured in a study of T-cell reconstitution after alpha-beta-depleted transplantation in children. The V and J ends lost 5 bases and 8 bases respectively, with 11 bases between them. The V gene's germline CDR1 is KGHDR and CDR2 SFDVKD. This CDR3 has 12 residues. General study points: Several hundred expanded graft clones reportedly were the source of alpha-beta T cells about two months after transplant. T-cell numbers and diversity, one year after transplant, stemmed largely from T cells that were newly produced.

This clonotype occurred many times. The target antigen is unknown. For TCRbeta, the library was prepared with unique molecular identifiers. One entry per CDR3 protein results from TCRdb running MiXCR on the PCR reads. This sample has about 32,000 distinct CDR3 sequences, with 5.5% to 7% found just once. The genes are TRBV24-1 and TRBJ1-1; no reliable D call. The sequence was collected from a child in the first two years of life who had a stem cell transplant for acute myeloid leukemia, so the T cells may come from the graft donor. This specimen was peripheral blood, taken 60 days after TCRalphabeta/CD19-depleted stem cell transplant. CDR3 sequence: CATSGVLGEAFF. As DNA, the CDR3 is TGTGCCACCAGTGGCGTTTTGGGGGAAGCTTTCTTT.